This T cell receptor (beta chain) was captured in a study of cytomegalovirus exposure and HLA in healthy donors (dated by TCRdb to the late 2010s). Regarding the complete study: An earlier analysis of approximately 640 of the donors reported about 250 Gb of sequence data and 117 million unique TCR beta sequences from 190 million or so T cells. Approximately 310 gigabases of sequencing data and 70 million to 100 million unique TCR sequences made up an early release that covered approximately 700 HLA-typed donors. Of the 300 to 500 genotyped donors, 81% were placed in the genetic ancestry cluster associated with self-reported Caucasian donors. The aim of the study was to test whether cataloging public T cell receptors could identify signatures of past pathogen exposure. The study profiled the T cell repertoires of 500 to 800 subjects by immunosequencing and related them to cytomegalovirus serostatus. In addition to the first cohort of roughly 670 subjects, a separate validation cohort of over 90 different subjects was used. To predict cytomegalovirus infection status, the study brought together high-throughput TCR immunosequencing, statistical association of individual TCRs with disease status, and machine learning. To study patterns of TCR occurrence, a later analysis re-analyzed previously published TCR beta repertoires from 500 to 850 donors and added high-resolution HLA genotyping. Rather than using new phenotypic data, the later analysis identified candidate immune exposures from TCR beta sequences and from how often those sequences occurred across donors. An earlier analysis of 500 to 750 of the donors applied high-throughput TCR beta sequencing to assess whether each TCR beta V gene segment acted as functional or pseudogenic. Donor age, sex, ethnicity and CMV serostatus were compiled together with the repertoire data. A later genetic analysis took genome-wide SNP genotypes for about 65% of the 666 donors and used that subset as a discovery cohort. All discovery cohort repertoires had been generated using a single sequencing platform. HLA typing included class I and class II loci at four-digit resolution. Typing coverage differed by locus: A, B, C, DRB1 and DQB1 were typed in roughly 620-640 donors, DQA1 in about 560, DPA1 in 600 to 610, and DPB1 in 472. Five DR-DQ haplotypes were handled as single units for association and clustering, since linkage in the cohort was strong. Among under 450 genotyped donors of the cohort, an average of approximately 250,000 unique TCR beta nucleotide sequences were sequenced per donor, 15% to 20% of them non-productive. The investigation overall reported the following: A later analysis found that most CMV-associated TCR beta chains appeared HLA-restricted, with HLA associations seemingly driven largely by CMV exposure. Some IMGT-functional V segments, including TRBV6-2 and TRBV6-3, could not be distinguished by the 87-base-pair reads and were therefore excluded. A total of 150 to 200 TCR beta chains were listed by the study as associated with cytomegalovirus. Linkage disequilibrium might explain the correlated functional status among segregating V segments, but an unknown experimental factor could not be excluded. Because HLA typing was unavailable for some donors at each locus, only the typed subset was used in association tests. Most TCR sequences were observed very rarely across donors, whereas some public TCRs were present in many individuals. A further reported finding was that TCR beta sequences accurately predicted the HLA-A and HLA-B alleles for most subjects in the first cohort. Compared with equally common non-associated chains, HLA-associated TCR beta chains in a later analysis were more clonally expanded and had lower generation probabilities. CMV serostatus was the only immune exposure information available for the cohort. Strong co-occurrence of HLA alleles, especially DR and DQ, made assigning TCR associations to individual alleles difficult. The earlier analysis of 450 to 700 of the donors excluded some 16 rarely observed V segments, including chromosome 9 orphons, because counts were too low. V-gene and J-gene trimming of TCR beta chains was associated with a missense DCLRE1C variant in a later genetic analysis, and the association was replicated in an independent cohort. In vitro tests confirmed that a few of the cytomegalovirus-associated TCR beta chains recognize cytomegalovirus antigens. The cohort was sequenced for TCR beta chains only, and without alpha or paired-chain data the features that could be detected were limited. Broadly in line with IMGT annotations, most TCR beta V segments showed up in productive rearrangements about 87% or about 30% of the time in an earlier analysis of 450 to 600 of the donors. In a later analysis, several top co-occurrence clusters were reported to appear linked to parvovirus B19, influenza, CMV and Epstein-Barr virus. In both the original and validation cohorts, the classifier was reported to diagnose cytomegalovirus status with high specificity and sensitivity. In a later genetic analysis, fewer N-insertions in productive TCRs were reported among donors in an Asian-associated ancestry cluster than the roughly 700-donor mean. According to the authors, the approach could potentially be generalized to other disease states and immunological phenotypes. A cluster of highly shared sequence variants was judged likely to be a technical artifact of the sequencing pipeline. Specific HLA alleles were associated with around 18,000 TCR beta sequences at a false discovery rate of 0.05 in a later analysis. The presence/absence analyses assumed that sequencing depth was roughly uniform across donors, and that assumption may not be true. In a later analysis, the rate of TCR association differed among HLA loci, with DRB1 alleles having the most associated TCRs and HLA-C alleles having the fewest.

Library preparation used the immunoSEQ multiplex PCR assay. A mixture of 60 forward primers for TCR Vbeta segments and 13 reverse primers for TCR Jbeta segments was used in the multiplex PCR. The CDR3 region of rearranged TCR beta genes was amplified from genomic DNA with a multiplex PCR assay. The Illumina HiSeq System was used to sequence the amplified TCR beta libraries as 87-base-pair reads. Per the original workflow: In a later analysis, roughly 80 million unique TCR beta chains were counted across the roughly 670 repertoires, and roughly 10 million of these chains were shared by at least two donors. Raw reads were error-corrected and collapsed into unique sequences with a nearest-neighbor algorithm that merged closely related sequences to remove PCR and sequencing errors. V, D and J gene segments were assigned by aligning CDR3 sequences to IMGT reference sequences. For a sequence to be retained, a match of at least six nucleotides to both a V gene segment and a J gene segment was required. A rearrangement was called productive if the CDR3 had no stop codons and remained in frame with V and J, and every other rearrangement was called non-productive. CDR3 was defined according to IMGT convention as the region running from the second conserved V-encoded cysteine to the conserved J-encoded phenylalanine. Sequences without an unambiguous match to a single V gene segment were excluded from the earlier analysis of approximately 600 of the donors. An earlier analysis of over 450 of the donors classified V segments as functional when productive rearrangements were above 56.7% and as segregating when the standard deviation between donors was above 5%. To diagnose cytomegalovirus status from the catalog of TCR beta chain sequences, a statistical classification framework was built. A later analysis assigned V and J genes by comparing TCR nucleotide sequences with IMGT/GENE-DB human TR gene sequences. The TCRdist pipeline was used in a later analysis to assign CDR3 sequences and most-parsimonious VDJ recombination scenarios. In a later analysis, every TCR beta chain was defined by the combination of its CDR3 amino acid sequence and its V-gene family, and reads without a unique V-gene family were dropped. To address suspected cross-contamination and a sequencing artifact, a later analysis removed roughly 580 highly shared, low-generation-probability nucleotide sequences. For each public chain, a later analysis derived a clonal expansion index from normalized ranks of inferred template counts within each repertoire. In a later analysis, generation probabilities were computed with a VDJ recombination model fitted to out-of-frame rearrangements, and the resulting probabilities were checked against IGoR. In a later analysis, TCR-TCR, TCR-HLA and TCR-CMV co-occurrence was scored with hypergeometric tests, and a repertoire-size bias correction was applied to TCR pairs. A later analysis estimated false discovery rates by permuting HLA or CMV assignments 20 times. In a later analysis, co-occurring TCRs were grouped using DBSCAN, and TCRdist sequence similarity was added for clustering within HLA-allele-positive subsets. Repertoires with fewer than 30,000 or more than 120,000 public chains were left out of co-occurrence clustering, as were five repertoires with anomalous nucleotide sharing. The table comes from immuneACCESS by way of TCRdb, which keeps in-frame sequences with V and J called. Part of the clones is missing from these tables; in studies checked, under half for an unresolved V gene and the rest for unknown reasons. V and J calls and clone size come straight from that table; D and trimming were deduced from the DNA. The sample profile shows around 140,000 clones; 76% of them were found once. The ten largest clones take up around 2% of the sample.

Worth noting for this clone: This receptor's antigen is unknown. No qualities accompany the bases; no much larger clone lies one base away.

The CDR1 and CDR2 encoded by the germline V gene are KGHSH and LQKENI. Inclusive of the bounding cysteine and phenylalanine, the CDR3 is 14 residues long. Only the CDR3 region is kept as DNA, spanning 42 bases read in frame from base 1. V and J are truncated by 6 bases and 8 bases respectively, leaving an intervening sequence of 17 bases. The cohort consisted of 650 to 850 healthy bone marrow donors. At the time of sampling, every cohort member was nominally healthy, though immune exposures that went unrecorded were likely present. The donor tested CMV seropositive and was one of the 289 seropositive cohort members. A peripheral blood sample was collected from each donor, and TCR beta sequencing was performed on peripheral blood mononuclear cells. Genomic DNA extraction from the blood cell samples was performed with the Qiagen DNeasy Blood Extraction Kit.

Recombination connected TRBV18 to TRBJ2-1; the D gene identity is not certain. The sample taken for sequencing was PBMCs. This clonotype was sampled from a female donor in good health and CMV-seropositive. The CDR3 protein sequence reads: CASSSTSRIHEQFF. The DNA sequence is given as TGTGCCAGCTCCTCCACGTCCAGAATCCATGAGCAGTTCTTC.